This T cell receptor beta chain was sequenced during a study of blood T cell repertoires in COVID-19. Study summary: Acute and convalescent COVID-19 samples came from the United States, Italy and Spain.

Original processing methods: Estimated nucleated cell counts came from reference gene primer amplification. The assay was immunoSEQ multiplex PCR, and TCRdb's table has in-frame clones only and misses some. The V and J calls and clone size are taken from that table; D and trimming were inferred from the DNA. This sample yields 150,000 to 200,000 clones, of which 75% to 90% are seen a single time; approximately 5.1% belongs to the top ten. This CDR3 is built from 15 residues. Per germline, CDR1 SGHTA and CDR2 FQGNSA. V was clipped by 4 bases and J by 1 base; unmatched bases: 4. The sequencing sample was made of PBMCs or T cells enriched from blood (not recorded which). This receptor was obtained from a man in his 70s who had been exposed to COVID-19. The chain links TRBV7-2 to TRBJ1-1; 9 bases agree with TRBD1. The chain's CDR3 is CASSSRTGENTEAFF. The CDR3 DNA reads as TGTGCCAGCAGCTCTCGGACAGGGGAGAACACTGAAGCTTTCTTT.